The 7 T cell receptor beta chains given below trace back to one sample, sequenced in a study of T cells in narcolepsy. The data were produced by immunoSEQ multiplex PCR, yet TCRdb's version contains in-frame clones alone and is incomplete. The data contain approximately 35,000 clones, roughly 77% of them singletons. The sample consisted of memory (CD45RA-) CD4+ T cells from blood. These receptor sequences come from a human donor in good health.

The J gene is TRBJ2-2, the V gene TRBV29-1; D not resolved. Trimming took off 5 bases at V and 6 bases at J, with 13 bases between the two ends. This CDR3 is built from 13 residues. Germline CDR1 reads SQVTM; CDR2 reads ANQGSEA. This CDR3 reads CSVLTTPSGELFF. CDR3 bases: TGCAGCGTTTTGACCACTCCCTCCGGGGAGCTGTTTTTT.

This clone was seen a single time. The V call is TRBV11-2, the J call TRBJ2-3; 8 bases line up with TRBD2. V dropped 1 base and J dropped 4; count of bases not matched to a gene: 4. The CDR3 sequence is 15 residues long. Germline loops: CDR1 SGHAT, CDR2 FQNNGV. The CDR3 reads CASSLAVGGADTQYF. The CDR3 DNA is TGTGCCAGCAGCTTAGCGGTCGGGGGGGCAGATACGCAGTATTTT.

This clone was observed a handful of times. The J gene is TRBJ1-4, the V gene TRBV6-1; no clear D. V lost 5 bases and J lost 4, with 11 bases in between. This CDR3 spans 14 amino acids. In germline, CDR1 is MNHNS, CDR2 SASEGT. The CDR3 DNA follows: TGTGCCAGCAGTAGGCGGTCCCTTAATGAAAAACTGTTTTTT. It yields the protein CASSRRSLNEKLFF.

DNA for the CDR3: TGTGCCAGCAGTGAAGCGCTCAGGGGAAATACGCAGTATTTT. As protein: CASSEALRGNTQYF. The chain has TRBV6-1 and TRBJ2-3; the D gene is possibly TRBD1 (6 bases). The CDR3 consists of 14 residues. CDR1 and CDR2 (germline): MNHNS, SASEGT. V was trimmed by 0 bases and J by 7 bases, leaving 11 bases between them.

CDR3: CASRVSEGAGSYEQYF. For the CDR3, the DNA is TGTGCCAGTAGAGTATCGGAGGGGGCAGGCTCCTACGAGCAGTACTTC. The V and J genes are TRBV19 and TRBJ2-7, with D possibly being TRBD1 (7 bases). This CDR3 has 16 amino acids. Trimming left V 6 bases short and J 0 bases short, with 18 bases between. Germline values: CDR1 LNHDA, CDR2 SQIVND (reference sequence). Using reference TRBV19 and TRBJ2-7 for the parts outside the CDR3, the full variable domain is DGGITQSPKYLFRKEGQNVTLSCEQNLNHDAMYWYRQDPGQGLRLIYYSQIVNDFQKGDIAEGYSVSREKKESFPLTVTSAQKNPTAFYLCASRVSEGAGSYEQYFGPGTRLTVT.

V gene TRBV5-1 combines with J gene TRBJ2-7; TRBD1 agrees at 7 bases. The junction had 11 bases not matched to a gene; V was cut back by 5 bases and J by 6 bases. This CDR3 region has 14 residues. Germline assignment: CDR1 SGHRS and CDR2 YFSETQ. DNA of the CDR3: TGCGCCAGCAGGTACAACGACAGGGTGGGCGAGCAGTACTTC. Translation gives CASRYNDRVGEQYF.

The chain couples TRBV2 to TRBJ1-5; D is uncertain. This CDR3 spans 15 amino acids. Germline V gives CDR1 SNHLY, CDR2 FYNNEI. Trimming removed 5 bases at V and 0 bases at J, with 11 bases between. The CDR3 DNA reads as TGTGCCAGCAGTACTGACAATTATAGCAATCAGCCCCAGCATTTT. It specifies CASSTDNYSNQPQHF. Together with reference TRBV2 and TRBJ1-5, the CDR3 gives the full variable domain: EPEVTQTPSHQVTQMGQEVILRCVPISNHLYFYWYRQILGQKVEFLVSFYNNEISEKSEIFDDQFSVERPDGSNFTLKIRSTKLEDSAMYFCASSTDNYSNQPQHFGDGTRLSIL.